Listed below are T cell receptor beta chains from one sample, sequenced in a study of technical replicates of blood from four donors. Here immunoSEQ multiplex PCR was the method, and the copy in TCRdb shows in-frame clones only, minus some. This sample has over 70,000 clones, with 94% found just once. Sequencing was performed on T cells isolated from PBMCs. These TCRs come from a human donor in good health. Both conserved end residues are part of each CDR3. D genes are given only for firm matches. Where a row states a size, it is once, few, many or the class of an expanded clone; other rows omit it.

d_call: .; j_call: TRBJ2-2; v_call: TRBV6-4; clone_size: medium-sized; cdr3_aa: CASSDGTNTGELFF; cdr3_nt: TGTGCCAGCAGTGACGGGACAAACACCGGGGAGCTGTTTTTT
d_call: .; j_call: TRBJ2-7; v_call: TRBV7-3; clone_size: .; cdr3_aa: CASSVSPYEQYF; cdr3_nt: TGTGCCAGCAGCGTTTCTCCCTACGAGCAGTACTTC
d_call: .; j_call: TRBJ1-1; v_call: TRBV28; clone_size: once; cdr3_aa: CASSSMGHPSEAFF; cdr3_nt: TGTGCCAGCAGTTCGATGGGACATCCCTCTGAAGCTTTCTTT
d_call: TRBD2; j_call: TRBJ2-5; v_call: TRBV30; clone_size: .; cdr3_aa: CAWSVLAGETQYF; cdr3_nt: TGTGCCTGGAGTGTACTAGCGGGAGAGACCCAGTACTTC
d_call: .; j_call: TRBJ2-2; v_call: TRBV4-1; clone_size: once; cdr3_aa: CASSQNSIPTGELFF; cdr3_nt: TGCGCCAGCAGCCAAAACTCAATCCCGACCGGGGAGCTGTTTTTT
d_call: .; j_call: TRBJ2-1; v_call: TRBV30; clone_size: .; cdr3_aa: CAWSVPDEQFF; cdr3_nt: TGTGCCTGGAGTGTACCGGATGAGCAGTTCTTC
d_call: TRBD2; j_call: TRBJ2-7; v_call: TRBV27; clone_size: .; cdr3_aa: CASSLERGHSYEQYF; cdr3_nt: TGTGCCAGCAGTTTAGAGCGGGGGCACTCCTACGAGCAGTACTTC
d_call: .; j_call: TRBJ2-7; v_call: TRBV5-1; clone_size: .; cdr3_aa: CASSLGESYEQYF; cdr3_nt: TGCGCCAGCAGCTTGGGAGAATCCTACGAGCAGTACTTC
d_call: TRBD1; j_call: TRBJ2-7; v_call: TRBV27; clone_size: once; cdr3_aa: CASRKTGGSSNLYEQYF; cdr3_nt: TGTGCCAGTCGCAAAACAGGGGGTTCCTCCAATCTTTACGAGCAGTACTTC
d_call: .; j_call: TRBJ1-1; v_call: TRBV18; clone_size: .; cdr3_aa: CASSPPIRGNTEAFF; cdr3_nt: TGTGCCAGCTCACCACCGATCAGGGGAAACACTGAAGCTTTCTTT
d_call: .; j_call: TRBJ1-1; v_call: TRBV15; clone_size: .; cdr3_aa: CATSRSLVAEAFF; cdr3_nt: TGTGCCACCAGCAGATCATTAGTGGCTGAAGCTTTCTTT
d_call: .; j_call: TRBJ1-1; v_call: TRBV4-3; clone_size: .; cdr3_aa: CASSQDQGPRGNTEAFF; cdr3_nt: TGCGCCAGCAGCCAAGATCAAGGACCCCGGGGGAACACTGAAGCTTTCTTT
d_call: .; j_call: TRBJ1-1; v_call: TRBV5-4; clone_size: .; cdr3_aa: CASMKGPPGNTEAFF; cdr3_nt: TGTGCCAGTATGAAGGGGCCCCCGGGGAACACTGAAGCTTTCTTT
d_call: TRBD2; j_call: TRBJ2-2; v_call: TRBV7-8; clone_size: .; cdr3_aa: CASSSIPGLAGNTGELFF; cdr3_nt: TGTGCCAGCAGCTCCATTCCGGGACTAGCGGGGAACACCGGGGAGCTGTTTTTT
d_call: .; j_call: TRBJ2-3; v_call: TRBV5-1; clone_size: .; cdr3_aa: CASVLVEGQTDTQYF; cdr3_nt: TGCGCCAGCGTTCTAGTGGAGGGCCAAACAGATACGCAGTATTTT
d_call: .; j_call: TRBJ2-1; v_call: TRBV5-4; clone_size: .; cdr3_aa: CASSLSRLGNEQFF; cdr3_nt: TGTGCCAGCAGCTTGAGCAGGCTGGGCAATGAGCAGTTCTTC
d_call: TRBD1; j_call: TRBJ2-1; v_call: TRBV9; clone_size: .; cdr3_aa: CASSVSGGDDEQFF; cdr3_nt: TGTGCCAGCAGCGTATCAGGGGGAGACGATGAGCAGTTCTTC
d_call: .; j_call: TRBJ1-1; v_call: TRBV25-1; clone_size: once; cdr3_aa: CASSGDRLNTEAFF; cdr3_nt: TGTGCCAGCAGTGGTGACAGGTTGAACACTGAAGCTTTCTTT
d_call: .; j_call: TRBJ2-1; v_call: TRBV9; clone_size: .; cdr3_aa: CASSPTYNEQFF; cdr3_nt: TGTGCCAGCAGCCCTACCTACAATGAGCAGTTCTTC
d_call: TRBD1; j_call: TRBJ2-7; v_call: TRBV19; clone_size: .; cdr3_aa: CASRSRDRSYEQYF; cdr3_nt: TGTGCCAGCCGCTCCCGGGACAGGAGCTACGAGCAGTACTTC
d_call: TRBD1; j_call: TRBJ1-2; v_call: TRBV7-6; clone_size: .; cdr3_aa: CASSTGQGAFGYTF; cdr3_nt: TGTGCCAGCAGCACAGGACAGGGGGCCTTTGGCTACACCTTC
d_call: .; j_call: TRBJ1-2; v_call: TRBV4-1; clone_size: .; cdr3_aa: CASSQEYSANYGYTF; cdr3_nt: TGCGCCAGCAGCCAAGAGTATTCGGCTAACTATGGCTACACCTTC
d_call: .; j_call: TRBJ1-1; v_call: TRBV27; clone_size: .; cdr3_aa: CASTLYRGAEAFF; cdr3_nt: TGTGCCAGCACTTTATACCGCGGGGCTGAAGCTTTCTTT
d_call: .; j_call: TRBJ2-7; v_call: TRBV11-2; clone_size: .; cdr3_aa: CASTLSGSYEQYF; cdr3_nt: TGTGCCAGCACCCTTAGCGGTTCCTACGAGCAGTACTTC
d_call: .; j_call: TRBJ2-5; v_call: TRBV27; clone_size: .; cdr3_aa: CASQARVKETQYF; cdr3_nt: TGTGCCAGCCAAGCACGGGTAAAAGAGACCCAGTACTTC